The 26 T cell receptor beta chains reported below all come from one sample, sequenced in a study of CD8 T cells in Susac syndrome. An amount of RNA that ranged from roughly 0.45 to 1 ug was reverse transcribed with random hexamers. TCRdb re-called the immunoSEQ multiplex PCR reads with MiXCR, one entry per CDR3 protein. The table lists approximately 180,000 distinct CDR3 sequences, more than 90% of them singletons. The sequencing input was CD4+ T cells from PBMCs. The source is a human donor with multiple sclerosis.

In DNA form, the CDR3 reads TGTGCCAGCAGTGCCGGAGGGCCAGGAGATACGCAGTATTTT. Its translation is CASSAGGPGDTQYF. V gene TRBV12-3 or TRBV12-4 combines with J gene TRBJ2-3, with a tentative D call TRBD2 (6 bases). The CDR3 contains 14 residues. Trimming pared 5 bases from V and 5 bases from J, leaving 14 bases between.

The chain combines TRBV3-1 with TRBJ2-7; possible D gene TRBD1, 5 bases. Germline V gene lookup returns CDR1 LGHDT and CDR2 YNNKEL (reference sequence). Trimming shortened V by 2 bases and J by 9 bases, and 11 bases separated the two germline ends. The length of the CDR3 is 12 residues. CDR3 protein: CASSQRTGGQYF. The CDR3 nucleotides are TGTGCCAGCAGCCAACGAACAGGCGGGCAGTACTTC.

The CDR3 sequence is CASSLSRWEVNTEAFF. The CDR3, as DNA: TGTGCCAGCAGTTTAAGTCGGTGGGAGGTGAACACTGAAGCTTTCTTT. The rearrangement joins TRBV12-3 or TRBV12-4 to TRBJ1-1, with unresolved D. This CDR3 spans 16 amino acids. The ends were cut back, 2 bases at V and 0 bases at J, with 13 bases in the middle.

The V and J genes are TRBV20-1 and TRBJ1-1; D ambiguous. In germline, CDR1 is DFQATT, CDR2 SNEGSKA (reference sequence). CDR3 length equals 11 residues. Trimming cost V 0 bases and J 11 bases, with 10 bases left between them. The CDR3 coding sequence is TGCAGTGCTAGAGATTCACAGAGCGCTTTCTTT. This encodes CSARDSQSAFF.

The chain recombines TRBV30 with TRBJ2-3; possibly TRBD1 or TRBD2 for D (6 bases each). Trimming shortened V by 0 bases and J by 3 bases, and 10 bases separated the two germline ends. There are 14 residues in the CDR3. CDR1 is GTSNPN and CDR2 is SVGIG in the germline V gene (reference sequence). In DNA form, the CDR3 reads TGTGCCTGGAGTGTCAGGGGAGGTACAGATACGCAGTATTTT. It specifies CAWSVRGGTDTQYF.

The rearrangement joins TRBV20-1 to TRBJ2-5; D is unclear. Germline CDR1 DFQATT, CDR2 SNEGSKA (reference sequence). V lost 4 bases and J lost 2, with 2 bases in between. The CDR3 is 10 amino acids. The CDR3 bases are TGCAGTGCTACGCAAGAGACCCAGTACTTC. It codes for CSATQETQYF.

This CDR3 reads CASSLRQGFDGNEKLFF. Here the CDR3 DNA reads TGTGCCAGCAGTCTGCGACAGGGGTTTGACGGGAATGAAAAACTGTTTTTT. The genes are TRBV12-3 or TRBV12-4 and TRBJ1-4; 8 bases agree with TRBD1. CDR3 size: 17 residues. The V and J ends lost 5 bases and 5 bases, in that order; junction bases with no gene match: 13.

The chain carries TRBV2 and TRBJ2-1; D gene unclear. This CDR3 is 12 amino acids long. V lost 6 bases, J lost 6 bases, and 9 bases lay in between. Germline V gene sequence: CDR1 SNHLY, CDR2 FYNNEI. CDR3 amino acids: CASRGSGNEQFF. CDR3 nucleotide sequence: TGTGCCAGCAGGGGGTCAGGCAATGAGCAGTTCTTC.

The chain combines TRBV6-6 with TRBJ2-6; tentative D call: TRBD2 (5 bases). The V end was cut by 3 bases, the J end by 1 base, with 7 bases between. Germline values: CDR1 MNHNY, CDR2 SVGAGI (reference sequence). The CDR3 loop spans 15 amino acids. The CDR3, as DNA: TGTGCCAGCAGTTATACGGGATCTGGGGCCAACGTCCTGACTTTC. It is translated as CASSYTGSGANVLTF.

This clonotype was observed a few times. The V and J genes are TRBV20-1 and TRBJ1-5; possibly TRBD1 for D (5 bases). Germline assignment: CDR1 DFQATT and CDR2 SNEGSKA (reference sequence). The V end was cut by 5 bases, the J end by 0 bases, with 8 bases between. This CDR3 contains 13 residues. CDR3 nucleotide sequence: TGCAGTGCTGGAGGGGATAGCAATCAGCCCCAGCATTTT. Protein: CSAGGDSNQPQHF.

This rearrangement joins TRBV30 to TRBJ1-6; D possibly corresponds to TRBD1 (6 bases). Germline V lookup: CDR1 GTSNPN, CDR2 SVGIG (reference sequence). V dropped 5 bases and J dropped 5 bases, with 10 bases sitting between them. The CDR3 runs 13 residues. In DNA form, the CDR3 reads TGTGCCTGGGGAACAGGGAATAATTCACCCCTCCACTTT. The encoded protein is CAWGTGNNSPLHF. Full variable domain (missing parts from reference TRBV30 and TRBJ1-6): SQTIHQWPATLVQPVGSPLSLECTVEGTSNPNLYWYRQAAGRGLQLLFYSVGIGQISSEVPQNLSASRPQDRQFILSSKKLLLSDSGFYLCAWGTGNNSPLHFGNGTRLTVT.

This clonotype has a single count. The V and J genes are TRBV19 and TRBJ2-1, with D unresolved. This CDR3 is built from 14 residues. Looked up from germline, CDR1 is LNHDA and CDR2 is SQIVND (reference sequence). Trimming pared 4 bases from V and 7 bases from J, leaving 14 bases between. In nucleotides, the CDR3 is TGTGCCAGTAGTAATCCCCGAAGGATTAATGAGCAGTTCTTC. This sequence encodes CASSNPRRINEQFF.

The chain combines TRBV29-1 with TRBJ2-7, with 7 bases matching TRBD1. V lost 6 bases, J lost 3 bases, and 8 bases stayed unmatched. CDR3 length: 13 residues. The germline V gene has CDR1 SQVTM and CDR2 ANQGSEA. CDR3 loop: CSVANRQGYEQYF. The CDR3 DNA follows: TGCAGCGTCGCGAACAGACAGGGCTACGAGCAGTACTTC.

The gene calls are TRBV20-1 and TRBJ1-4; D is undetermined. Germline V gives CDR1 DFQATT, CDR2 SNEGSKA (reference sequence). The CDR3 totals 11 residues. V lost 5 bases, J lost 7 bases, and 8 bases lay in between. CDR3 sequence reads: CSALQREKLFF. Written as DNA, the CDR3 is TGCAGTGCTCTACAGCGTGAAAAACTGTTTTTT.

The chain carries TRBV5-4 and TRBJ2-7; 7 bases match TRBD1. The CDR3 runs to 15 residues. The junction had 14 bases not matched to a gene; V was cut back by 4 bases and J by 7 bases. From germline, CDR1 is SGHNT and CDR2 YYREEE (reference sequence). The CDR3, as DNA: TGTGCCAGCAGCCGAGGGGGCAGGGCGGATCCAGAGCAGTACTTC. Its translation: CASSRGGRADPEQYF.

This chain uses TRBV5-1 with TRBJ2-5; 7 nucleotides agree with TRBD1. CDR1 and CDR2 (germline): SGHRS, YFSETQ. V trimming: 3 bases; J trimming: 2 bases; junction bases outside the gene matches: 4. The CDR3 is 14 residues long. CDR3 residues: CASSSGQLQETQYF. The CDR3 DNA reads TGCGCCAGCAGCTCGGGACAGCTTCAAGAGACCCAGTACTTC. Full variable domain (outside the CDR3, taken from reference TRBV5-1 and TRBJ2-5): KAGVTQTPRYLIKTRGQQVTLSCSPISGHRSVSWYQQTPGQGLQFLFEYFSETQRNKGNFPGRFSGRQFSNSRSEMNVSTLELGDSALYLCASSSGQLQETQYFGPGTRLLVL.

This chain connects TRBV20-1 to TRBJ2-7, with 9 nucleotides matching TRBD1. V lost 6 bases and J lost 2; bases outside the gene matches: 5. Germline values: CDR1 DFQATT, CDR2 SNEGSKA (reference sequence). The CDR3 sequence is 13 residues long. CDR3 in DNA: TGCAGTGCGGGGACAGGGCGCGCCTACGAGCAGTACTTC. Translation gives CSAGTGRAYEQYF.

V gene TRBV3-1 combines with J gene TRBJ2-4; D unclear. The CDR3 is 16 amino acids. Per the germline V gene, CDR1 is LGHDT and CDR2 is YNNKEL (reference sequence). V lost 5 bases to trimming and J lost 2 bases, with 16 bases between them. CDR3 residues: CASSKGALATKNIQYF. Written as DNA, the CDR3 is TGTGCCAGCAGCAAAGGCGCCTTGGCGACCAAAAACATTCAGTACTTC.

The chain employs TRBV5-4 and TRBJ2-7, with D possibly matching TRBD1 (5 bases). The CDR3 is 14 residues long. Germline values: CDR1 SGHNT, CDR2 YYREEE (reference sequence). Trimming shortened V by 6 bases and J by 7 bases, and 20 bases separated the two germline ends. The CDR3 region has the DNA TGTGCCAGCACCATAGACAGCGAGGTGGAGGAGCAGTACTTC. Protein sequence: CASTIDSEVEEQYF.

This chain joins TRBV3-1 and TRBJ1-3; D might be TRBD1 (5 bases). V dropped 5 bases and J dropped 9 bases, with 20 bases sitting between them. The germline CDR1 and CDR2 sequences are LGHDT and YNNKEL (reference sequence). There are 15 residues in the CDR3. CDR3 sequence reads: CASSKKKGPVGTIYF. CDR3 in DNA: TGTGCCAGCAGCAAAAAAAAGGGGCCTGTCGGCACCATATATTTT.

The chain combines TRBV27 with TRBJ1-1, with no clear D. The V gene's germline CDR1 is MNHEY and CDR2 SMNVEV (reference sequence). This CDR3 region has 11 residues. With 7 bases removed from V and 1 base from J, the gap between germline ends came to 4 bases. This CDR3 is CASTGNTEAFF. In nucleotides, the CDR3 is TGTGCCAGCACGGGGAACACTGAAGCTTTCTTT.

The chain uses TRBV29-1 and TRBJ2-3; tentative D call: TRBD2 (5 bases). In germline, CDR1 is SQVTM, CDR2 ANQGSEA. The CDR3 extends over 12 amino acids. Trimming shortened V by 4 bases and J by 5 bases, and 10 bases separated the two germline ends. CDR3 amino acids: CSVGRTEDTQYF. The CDR3 DNA sequence: TGCAGCGTTGGGAGGACGGAAGATACGCAGTATTTT.

This chain connects TRBV4-2 to TRBJ1-2; 8 bases match TRBD1. In germline, CDR1 is LGHNA, CDR2 YNFKEQ. This CDR3 spans 14 amino acids. Losses at the gene ends were 0 bases for V and 8 bases for J; bases not matched to a gene: 5. For the CDR3, the DNA is TGTGCCAGCAGCCAAGAAGACAGGGGAGGAGGCTACACCTTC. Translated, it gives CASSQEDRGGGYTF.

The V call is TRBV7-2, the J call TRBJ1-5; TRBD1 matches at 8 bases. J gave up 0 bases and V 5 bases, and 3 bases lay outside the gene matches. This CDR3 is built from 15 residues. CDR1 is SGHTA and CDR2 is FQGNSA in the germline V gene. The CDR3 DNA follows: TGTGCCAGCAGCAGGACAGGGCTTAGCAATCAGCCCCAGCATTTT. It encodes CASSRTGLSNQPQHF.

The chain uses TRBV11-2 and TRBJ2-5, with D tentatively TRBD2 (6 bases). CDR3 length equals 14 residues. Trimming pared 1 base from V and 7 bases from J, leaving 13 bases between. Germline CDR1 is SGHAT and CDR2 is FQNNGV. CDR3 in amino acids: CASSLVSRRGTQYF. For the CDR3, the DNA is TGTGCCAGCAGCTTAGTGAGTCGGCGGGGGACCCAGTACTTC. Based on the CDR3 plus reference TRBV11-2 and TRBJ2-5, the full variable domain is EAGVAQSPRYKIIEKRQSVAFWCNPISGHATLYWYQQILGQGPKLLIQFQNNGVVDDSQLPKDRFSAERLKGVDSTLKIQPAKLEDSAVYLCASSLVSRRGTQYFGPGTRLLVL.

The rearrangement links TRBV20-1 to TRBJ1-5; maybe TRBD1 (5 bases). Per the germline V gene, CDR1 is DFQATT and CDR2 is SNEGSKA (reference sequence). Deletions cut 0 bases from V and 8 bases from J, with 20 bases between. The CDR3 runs 16 residues. CDR3 DNA: TGCAGTGCTAGAGAAGGCGGGGACCCCGGGGTCAAGCCCCAGCATTTT. It codes for CSAREGGDPGVKPQHF.